This entry lists 15 T cell receptor beta chains sequenced from one sample in a study of T cell responses to AZD1222 COVID-19 vaccine. Here immunoSEQ multiplex PCR was the method, and the copy in TCRdb shows in-frame clones only, minus some. The sample contains tens of thousands of clones, roughly 90% of which appear only once. The source material was peripheral blood, sampled on day 0 of AZD1222 vaccination. All receptors derive from an adult in good health.

This chain connects TRBV7-2 to TRBJ2-7; TRBD2 aligns across 7 bases. The CDR3 runs to 14 residues. The V segment lost 5 bases and the J segment 4 bases; nucleotides outside the gene matches: 8. CDR1 SGHTA and CDR2 FQGNSA come from the germline V gene. CDR3 nucleotides: TGTGCCAGCAGCGGGGGGGAGGCGAGATACGAGCAGTACTTC. It translates to CASSGGEARYEQYF.

This clone was counted only a few times. The gene calls are TRBV19 and TRBJ1-5, with 7 bases identical to TRBD1. J lost 0 bases, V lost 4 bases, and 3 bases had no gene match. The V gene's germline CDR1 is LNHDA and CDR2 SQIVND (reference sequence). The CDR3 covers 15 residues. For the CDR3, the DNA is TGTGCCAGTAGTAACTCAGGGGGTAGCAATCAGCCCCAGCATTTT. It encodes CASSNSGGSNQPQHF.

V and J are TRBV19 and TRBJ2-2; 7 bases agree with TRBD2. Germline V gene sequence: CDR1 LNHDA, CDR2 SQIVND (reference sequence). V trimming: 1 base; J trimming: 6 bases; junction bases outside the gene matches: 2. The CDR3 contains 14 residues. CDR3 in DNA: TGTGCCAGTAGTATAGCTGCGGGGGCCGGGGAGCTGTTTTTT. The encoded protein is CASSIAAGAGELFF.

The chain carries TRBV4-1 and TRBJ2-7; D assignment may be TRBD1 or TRBD2 (6 bases each). Trimming took 3 bases from V and 5 from J, leaving 17 bases between them. Per germline, CDR1 MGHRA and CDR2 YSYEKL. There are 15 residues in the CDR3. CDR3 sequence reads: CASSHQARGVHEQYF. In nucleotides, the CDR3 is TGCGCCAGCAGCCATCAAGCTAGGGGGGTCCACGAGCAGTACTTC.

The chain joins TRBV28 to TRBJ2-1; 12 nucleotides align to TRBD1. The CDR3 consists of 17 residues. The germline gives CDR1 MDHEN, CDR2 SYDVKM. V lost 0 bases to trimming and J lost 7 bases; unmatched junction nucleotides: 7. CDR3 sequence (DNA): TGTGCCAGCAGTTTATGGGTCGGGACAGGGGGCAGGAATGAGCAGTTCTTC. It yields the protein CASSLWVGTGGRNEQFF.

CDR3 sequence: CASSQVLPAGLYNEQFF. For the CDR3, the DNA is TGTGCCAGCAGCCAAGTTCTTCCAGCGGGCCTATACAATGAGCAGTTCTTC. The gene calls are TRBV3-1 (or the pseudogene TRBV3-2) and TRBJ2-1; tentatively, D is TRBD2 (6 bases). The CDR3 sequence is 17 residues long. Germline V gives CDR1 LGHDT, CDR2 YNNKEL (reference sequence). Trimming stripped 1 base from V and 4 bases from J, with 17 bases between.

The chain has TRBV2 and TRBJ2-1, with D possibly TRBD1 on 5 matching bases. Trimming shortened V by 5 bases and J by 15 bases, and 14 bases separated the two germline ends. In germline, CDR1 is SNHLY, CDR2 FYNNEI. There are 11 residues in the CDR3. The CDR3 protein is CASSSTDSRFF. CDR3 sequence (DNA): TGTGCCAGCAGTTCCACAGACAGCAGGTTCTTC.

This rearrangement joins TRBV20-1 to TRBJ2-3, with TRBD2 matching 8 bases. Germline CDR1 and CDR2: DFQATT and SNEGSKA (reference sequence). CDR3 length equals 11 residues. J gave up 6 bases and V 6 bases, and 2 bases lay outside the gene matches. CDR3 sequence: CSAIAGDTQYF. CDR3 coding DNA: TGCAGTGCCATAGCGGGGGATACGCAGTATTTT.

A few counts support this clone. The gene calls are TRBV7-8 and TRBJ2-3; 8 positions agree with TRBD2. The CDR3 loop spans 15 amino acids. J was trimmed by 2 bases and V by 5 bases; bases with no gene match: 6. Germline assignment: CDR1 SGHVS and CDR2 FQNEAQ. CDR3 DNA: TGTGCCAGCAGCGCGGGACTAGTCTACACAGATACGCAGTATTTT. It is translated as CASSAGLVYTDTQYF.

The rearrangement uses TRBV12-3 or TRBV12-4 and TRBJ1-3, with D unclear. Trimming pared 1 base from V and 4 bases from J, leaving 2 bases between. The CDR3 is 12 residues long. The CDR3 DNA follows: TGTGCCAGCAGTTTAGTAGGAAACACCATATATTTT. Encoded protein: CASSLVGNTIYF.

V and J are TRBV5-5 and TRBJ2-3; 9 nucleotides match TRBD1. Germline CDR1 reads SGHKS; CDR2 reads YYEKEE (reference sequence). This CDR3 has 15 residues. Trimming at V came to 0 bases and at J to 3 bases, leaving 2 bases not matched to a gene. In DNA, the CDR3 is TGTGCCAGCAGCTTGGCGGGACAGGGAACAGATACGCAGTATTTT. Translated, it gives CASSLAGQGTDTQYF.

This chain links TRBV28 with TRBJ2-1; TRBD2 agrees at 10 bases. This CDR3 is built from 15 residues. After removal of 3 bases from V and 7 bases from J, the junction contained 6 bases not matched to a gene. CDR1 and CDR2 from the germline V gene are MDHEN and SYDVKM. DNA for the CDR3: TGTGCCAGCAGTTTGTCTAGCGGGAGTTTTAATGAGCAGTTCTTC. Its translation is CASSLSSGSFNEQFF.

The genes are TRBV2 and TRBJ2-2; no reliable D call. CDR3 length: 14 amino acids. Germline CDR1 and CDR2: SNHLY and FYNNEI. The ends were cut back, 6 bases at V and 4 bases at J, with 12 bases in the middle. CDR3 sequence (DNA): TGTGCCAGCAGCCAACTTTACACCACCGGGGAGCTGTTTTTT. Protein product: CASSQLYTTGELFF.

The chain uses TRBV12-3 or TRBV12-4 and TRBJ1-6; D is uncertain. Trimming removed 3 bases from V and 7 bases from J, with 7 bases in between. This CDR3 has 13 residues. CDR3 DNA: TGTGCCAGCAGTTTGAGGGCCAATTCACCCCTCCACTTT. Translation: CASSLRANSPLHF.

This chain uses TRBV27 with TRBJ1-6; tentatively, D is TRBD1 (6 bases). The CDR3 has 15 residues. Looked up from germline, CDR1 is MNHEY and CDR2 is SMNVEV (reference sequence). Trimming cost V 5 bases and J 12 bases, with 20 bases left between them. The CDR3 DNA is TGTGCCAGCAGTCCGAAGCCGGGACAAAACCAACCCCTCCACTTT. This translates into CASSPKPGQNQPLHF.